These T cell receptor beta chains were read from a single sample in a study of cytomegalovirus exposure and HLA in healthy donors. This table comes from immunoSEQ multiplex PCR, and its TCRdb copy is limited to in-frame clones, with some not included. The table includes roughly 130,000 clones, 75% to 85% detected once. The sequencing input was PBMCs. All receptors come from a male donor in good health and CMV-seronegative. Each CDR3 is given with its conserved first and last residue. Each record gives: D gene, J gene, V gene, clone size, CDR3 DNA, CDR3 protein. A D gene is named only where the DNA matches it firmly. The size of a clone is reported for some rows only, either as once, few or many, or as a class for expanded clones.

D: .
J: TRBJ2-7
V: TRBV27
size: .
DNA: TGTGCCAGCAGTTTAGTCAGGCATTACGAGCAGTACTTC
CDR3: CASSLVRHYEQYF

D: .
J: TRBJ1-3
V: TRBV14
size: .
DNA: TGTGCCAGCAGCCAAGATCTATCAGGGCTTGGAAACACCATATATTTT
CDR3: CASSQDLSGLGNTIYF

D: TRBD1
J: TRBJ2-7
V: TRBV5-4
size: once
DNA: TGTGCCAGCGGCCCGACAGGGCGCTACGAGCAGTACTTC
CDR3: CASGPTGRYEQYF

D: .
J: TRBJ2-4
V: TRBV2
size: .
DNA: TGTGCCAGCAGTGAAATGGCTCTACTAGCCAAAAACAGTCAGTACTTC
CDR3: CASSEMALLAKNSQYF

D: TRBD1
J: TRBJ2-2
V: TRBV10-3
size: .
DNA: TGTGCCATCAGTGAGTCCTCGGGACAGGCGAACACCGGGGAGCTGTTTTTT
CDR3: CAISESSGQANTGELFF

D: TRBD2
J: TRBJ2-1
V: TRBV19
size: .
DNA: TGTGCCAGTAGCCCAAGGGGAGGGGATGGTGAGCAGTTCTTC
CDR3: CASSPRGGDGEQFF

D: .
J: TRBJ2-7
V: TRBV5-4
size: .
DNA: TGTGCCAGCAGTTCCTATACAGGGTCTTCCTACGAGCAGTACTTC
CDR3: CASSSYTGSSYEQYF

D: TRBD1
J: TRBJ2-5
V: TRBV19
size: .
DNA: TGTGCCAGTAGTACCGGGACAGGGAGGGGAGAGACCCAGTACTTC
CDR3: CASSTGTGRGETQYF

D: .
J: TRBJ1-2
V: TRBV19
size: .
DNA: TGTGCCAGTAGTGTACAGAGCAGCTCGTATGGCTACACCTTC
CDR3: CASSVQSSSYGYTF

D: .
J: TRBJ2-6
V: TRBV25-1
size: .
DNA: TGTGCCAGCGAACTGAGGGCCAACGGCCTGACTTTC
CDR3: CASELRANGLTF

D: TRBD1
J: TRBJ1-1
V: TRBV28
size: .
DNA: TGTGCCAGCAGCCCGAGACAGGGGACTGAAGCTTTCTTT
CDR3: CASSPRQGTEAFF

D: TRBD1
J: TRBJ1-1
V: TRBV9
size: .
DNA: TGTGCCAGCAGCGGAGGACAGGGGCCCCTGGGCGCTGAAGCTTTCTTT
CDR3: CASSGGQGPLGAEAFF

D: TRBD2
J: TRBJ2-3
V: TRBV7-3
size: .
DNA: TGTGCCAGCAGCTTAACGACTAGCGGGGGGGCCTCCGATACGCAGTATTTT
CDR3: CASSLTTSGGASDTQYF

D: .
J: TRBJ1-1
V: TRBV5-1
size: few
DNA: TGCGCCAGCAGCTTGGGGTCGGGGATCAACACTGAAGCTTTCTTT
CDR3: CASSLGSGINTEAFF

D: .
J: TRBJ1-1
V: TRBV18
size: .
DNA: TGTGCCAGCTCACCCCCCAGGGGCGCGGATGAGAACACTGAAGCTTTCTTT
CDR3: CASSPPRGADENTEAFF

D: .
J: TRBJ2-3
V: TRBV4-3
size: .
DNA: TGCGCCAGCAGCCAAGGGACCGGGGCGGGGTCAGATACGCAGTATTTT
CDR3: CASSQGTGAGSDTQYF

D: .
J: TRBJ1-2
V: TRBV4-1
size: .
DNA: TGCGCCAGCAGCCAAGTTCCTGGGACAACAGATGGCTACACCTTC
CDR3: CASSQVPGTTDGYTF

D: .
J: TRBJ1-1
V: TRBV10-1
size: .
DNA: TGCGCCAGCAGTGAACAGGGTAGAGGGGGTGAAGCTTTCTTT
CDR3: CASSEQGRGGEAFF

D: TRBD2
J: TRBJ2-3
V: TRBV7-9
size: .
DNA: TGTGCCAGCAGTCCCGGGACTAGCGGCACAGATACGCAGTATTTT
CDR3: CASSPGTSGTDTQYF

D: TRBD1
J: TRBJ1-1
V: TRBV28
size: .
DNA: TGTGCCAGCAGTTTAGCAGGGGGCGCGGGGACTGAAGCTTTCTTT
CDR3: CASSLAGGAGTEAFF

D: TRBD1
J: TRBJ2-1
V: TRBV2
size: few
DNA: TGTGCCAGCAGTGGACTACAGGGGAAAAATGAGCAGTTCTTC
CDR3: CASSGLQGKNEQFF

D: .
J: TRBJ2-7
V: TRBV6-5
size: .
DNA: TGTGCCAGCAGTTACTCGGGGGGCTCCTACGAGCAGTACTTC
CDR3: CASSYSGGSYEQYF

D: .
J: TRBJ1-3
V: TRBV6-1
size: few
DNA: TGTGCCAGCAGTGAAGGAGGGATTCGGGTCGGAAACACCATATATTTT
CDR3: CASSEGGIRVGNTIYF

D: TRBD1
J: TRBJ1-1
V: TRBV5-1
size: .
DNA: TGCGCCAGCAGCTCTTCCACAGGGGCCGCGAGCACTGAAGCTTTCTTT
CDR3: CASSSSTGAASTEAFF

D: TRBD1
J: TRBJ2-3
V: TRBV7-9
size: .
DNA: TGTTCCAGCAGCGCACAGGGGGTACGCACAGATACGCAGTATTTT
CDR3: CSSSAQGVRTDTQYF

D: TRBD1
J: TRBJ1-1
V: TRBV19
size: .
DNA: TGTGCCAGTAGTTCCAGACAGGGGGGCGCGGCTTTCTTT
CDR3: CASSSRQGGAAFF

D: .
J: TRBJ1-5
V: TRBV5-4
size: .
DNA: TGTGCCAGCAGCTTGGGAGTAGGGGGAAATCAGCCCCAGCATTTT
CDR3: CASSLGVGGNQPQHF

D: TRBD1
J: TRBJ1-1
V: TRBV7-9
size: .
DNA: TGTGCCAGCAGCCCCCGGACAGGATTGAACACTGAAGCTTTCTTT
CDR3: CASSPRTGLNTEAFF

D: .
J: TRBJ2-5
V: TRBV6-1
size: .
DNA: TGTGCCAGCAGGAACAGGGGGAGGGGGGAGACCCAGTACTTC
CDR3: CASRNRGRGETQYF

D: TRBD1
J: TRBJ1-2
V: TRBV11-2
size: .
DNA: TGTGCCAGCAGCTCCGGACAGGGGGGAAGAAACTATGGCTACACCTTC
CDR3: CASSSGQGGRNYGYTF

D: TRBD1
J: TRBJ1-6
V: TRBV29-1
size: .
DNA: TGCAGCGACGGCCCGACAGGGCCAAATTCACCCCTCCACTTT
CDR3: CSDGPTGPNSPLHF

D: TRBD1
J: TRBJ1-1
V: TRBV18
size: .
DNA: TGTGCCAGCTCACCGGGACAGGGGGCGGGCACTGAAGCTTTCTTT
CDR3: CASSPGQGAGTEAFF